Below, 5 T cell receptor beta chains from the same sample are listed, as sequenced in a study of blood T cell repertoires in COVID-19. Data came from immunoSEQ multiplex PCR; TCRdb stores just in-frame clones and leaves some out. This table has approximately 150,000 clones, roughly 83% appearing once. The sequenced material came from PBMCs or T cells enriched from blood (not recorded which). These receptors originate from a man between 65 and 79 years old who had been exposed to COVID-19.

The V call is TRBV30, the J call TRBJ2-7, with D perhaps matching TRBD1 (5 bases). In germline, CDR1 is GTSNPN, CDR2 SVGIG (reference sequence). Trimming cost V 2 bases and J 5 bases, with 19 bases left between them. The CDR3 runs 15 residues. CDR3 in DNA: TGTGCCTGGAGTCCCGACTCATCCAGGGCCCACGAGCAGTACTTC. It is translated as CAWSPDSSRAHEQYF. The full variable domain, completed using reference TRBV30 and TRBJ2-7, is SQTIHQWPATLVQPVGSPLSLECTVEGTSNPNLYWYRQAAGRGLQLLFYSVGIGQISSEVPQNLSASRPQDRQFILSSKKLLLSDSGFYLCAWSPDSSRAHEQYFGPGTRLTVT.

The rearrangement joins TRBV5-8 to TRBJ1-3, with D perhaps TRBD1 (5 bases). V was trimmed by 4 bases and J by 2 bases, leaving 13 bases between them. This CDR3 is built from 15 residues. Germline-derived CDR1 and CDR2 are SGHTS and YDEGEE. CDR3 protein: CASSPDIVAGNTIYF. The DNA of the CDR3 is TGTGCCAGCAGCCCGGACATTGTCGCTGGAAACACCATATATTTT.

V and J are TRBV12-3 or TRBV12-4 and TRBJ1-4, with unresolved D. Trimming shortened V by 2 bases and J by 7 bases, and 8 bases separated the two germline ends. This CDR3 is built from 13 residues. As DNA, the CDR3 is TGTGCCAGCAGTTTACTGGCGGGTGAAAAACTGTTTTTT. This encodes CASSLLAGEKLFF.

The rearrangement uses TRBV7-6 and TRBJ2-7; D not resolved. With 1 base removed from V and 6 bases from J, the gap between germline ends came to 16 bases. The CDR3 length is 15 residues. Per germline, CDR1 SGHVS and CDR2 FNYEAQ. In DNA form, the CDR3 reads TGTGCCAGCAGCTTAGTATTCACTTCCAGAGGCGAGCAGTACTTC. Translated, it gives CASSLVFTSRGEQYF.

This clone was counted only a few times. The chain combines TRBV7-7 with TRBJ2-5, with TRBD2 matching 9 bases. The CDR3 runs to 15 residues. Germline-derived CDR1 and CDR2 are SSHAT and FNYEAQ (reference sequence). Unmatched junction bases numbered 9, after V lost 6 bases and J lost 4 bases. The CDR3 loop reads CASSTGLAPSETQYF. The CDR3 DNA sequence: TGTGCCAGCAGTACAGGACTAGCGCCCTCAGAGACCCAGTACTTC. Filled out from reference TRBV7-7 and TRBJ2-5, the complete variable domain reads GAGVSQSPRYKVTKRGQDVTLRCDPISSHATLYWYQQALGQGPEFLTYFNYEAQPDKSGLPSDRFSAERPEGSISTLTIQRTEQRDSAMYRCASSTGLAPSETQYFGPGTRLLVL.